This record covers a single T cell receptor (beta chain). The antigen is undetermined. This sample is drawn from a study of cytomegalovirus exposure and HLA in healthy donors. Germline V gene sequence: CDR1 LNHDA, CDR2 SQIVND (reference sequence). V lost 1 base to trimming and J lost 6 bases, with 7 bases between them. The CDR3 has 13 residues. Each donor was nominally healthy when sampled (though unrecorded immune exposures were likely). Findings and limits, study-wide: An Asian-associated ancestry cluster reportedly showed fewer N-insertions than the roughly 670-donor mean in a later analysis. In a later analysis, parvovirus B19, influenza, CMV and Epstein-Barr virus appeared linked to several top co-occurrence clusters. Earlier analysis found most TCR beta V segments productive about 87% or about 30% of the time.

The PCR was carried out with 60 Vbeta primers and 13 Jbeta primers. Using immunoSEQ multiplex PCR, the repertoire was profiled, and TCRdb retains in-frame clones only, with some absent. This sample's table reports 45,000 to 50,000 clones. V is TRBV19 and J is TRBJ2-1; D not resolved. The sequence derives from a male donor in good health and CMV-seronegative. Sequencing was performed on PBMCs. CDR3 protein: CASSIGHRNEQFF. CDR3 coding DNA: TGTGCCAGTAGTATAGGGCACCGCAATGAGCAGTTCTTC.